These 5 T cell receptor beta chains came from one sample sequenced in a study of siplizumab effects on memory and regulatory T cells. The data were produced by immunoSEQ multiplex PCR, yet TCRdb's version contains in-frame clones alone and is incomplete. The sample carries tens of thousands of clones, roughly 90% recorded once. Material: Tregs sorted from blood. The receptor source for this set is a human donor in good health.

The chain couples TRBV5-1 to TRBJ2-5; maybe TRBD1 (6 bases). Trimming cost V 0 bases and J 3 bases, with 15 bases left between them. The CDR3 covers 16 residues. CDR1 is SGHRS, CDR2 YFSETQ, per germline. The CDR3 sequence is CASSLGNRQAKETQYF. The CDR3 DNA reads as TGCGCCAGCAGCTTGGGGAACCGACAGGCCAAAGAGACCCAGTACTTC.

The genes are TRBV7-3 and TRBJ1-1; 8 nucleotides line up with TRBD1. The germline gives CDR1 SGHTA, CDR2 FQGTGA. Trimming cost V 5 bases and J 3 bases; bases outside gene matches: 8. The CDR3 contains 15 residues. The CDR3 loop reads CASSQGQVGHTEAFF. DNA for the CDR3: TGTGCCAGCAGCCAGGGACAGGTGGGGCACACTGAAGCTTTCTTT.

V usage is TRBV5-1 and J usage is TRBJ2-7, with D maybe TRBD2 (6 bases). V shed 0 bases and J shed 3 bases, with 10 bases lying between them. Germline CDR1 and CDR2: SGHRS and YFSETQ. The CDR3 extends over 14 amino acids. Here the CDR3 DNA reads TGCGCCAGCAGCTTGGCCGGGGGAAGCTACGAGCAGTACTTC. Translated: CASSLAGGSYEQYF.

This clone showed up just once. The chain carries TRBV19 and TRBJ1-2; 7 bases are a match to TRBD1. Germline V gives CDR1 LNHDA, CDR2 SQIVND (reference sequence). After removal of 4 bases from V and 5 bases from J, the junction contained 13 bases not matched to a gene. The CDR3 sequence is 16 residues long. The CDR3 DNA is TGTGCCAGTAGTACCCGACAGGGCGATAAGAATTATGGCTACACCTTC. Protein product: CASSTRQGDKNYGYTF.

The genes are TRBV11-2 and TRBJ2-5; a possible D gene is TRBD1 (6 bases). The CDR3 has 16 amino acids. Germline loops: CDR1 SGHAT, CDR2 FQNNGV. V lost 5 bases to trimming and J lost 3 bases, with 19 bases between them. The CDR3 DNA reads TGTGCCAGCAGCCCCGGTATGGCCGGGACAAAAGAGACCCAGTACTTC. This codes for CASSPGMAGTKETQYF.